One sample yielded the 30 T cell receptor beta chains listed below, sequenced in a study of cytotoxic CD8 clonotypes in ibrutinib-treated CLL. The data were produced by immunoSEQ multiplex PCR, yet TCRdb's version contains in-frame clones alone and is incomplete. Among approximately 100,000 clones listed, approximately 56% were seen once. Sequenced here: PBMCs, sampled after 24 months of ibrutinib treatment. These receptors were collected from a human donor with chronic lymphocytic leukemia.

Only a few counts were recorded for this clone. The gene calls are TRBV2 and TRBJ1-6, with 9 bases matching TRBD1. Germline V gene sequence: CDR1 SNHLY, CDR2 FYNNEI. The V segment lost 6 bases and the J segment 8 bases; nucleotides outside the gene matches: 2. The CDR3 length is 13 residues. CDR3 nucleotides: TGTGCCAGCAGGGGACAGGGTTATTCACCCCTCCACTTT. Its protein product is CASRGQGYSPLHF.

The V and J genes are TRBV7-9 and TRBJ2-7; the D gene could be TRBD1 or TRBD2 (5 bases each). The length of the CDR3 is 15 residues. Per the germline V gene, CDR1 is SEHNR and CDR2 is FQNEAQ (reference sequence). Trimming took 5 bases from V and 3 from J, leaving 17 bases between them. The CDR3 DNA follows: TGTGCCAGCAGCCCCCGGACATTTGAGGGCTACGAGCAGTACTTC. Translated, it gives CASSPRTFEGYEQYF. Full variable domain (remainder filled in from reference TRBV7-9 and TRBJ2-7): DTGVSQNPRHKITKRGQNVTFRCDPISEHNRLYWYRQTLGQGPEFLTYFQNEAQLEKSRLLSDRFSAERPKGSFSTLEIQRTEQGDSAMYLCASSPRTFEGYEQYFGPGTRLTVT.

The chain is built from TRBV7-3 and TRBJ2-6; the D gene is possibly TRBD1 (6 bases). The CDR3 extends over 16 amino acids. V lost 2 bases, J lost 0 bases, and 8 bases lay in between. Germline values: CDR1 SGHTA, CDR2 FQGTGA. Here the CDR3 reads CASSLQGNSGANVLTF. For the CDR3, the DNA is TGTGCCAGCAGCTTACAGGGGAACTCTGGGGCCAACGTCCTGACTTTC.

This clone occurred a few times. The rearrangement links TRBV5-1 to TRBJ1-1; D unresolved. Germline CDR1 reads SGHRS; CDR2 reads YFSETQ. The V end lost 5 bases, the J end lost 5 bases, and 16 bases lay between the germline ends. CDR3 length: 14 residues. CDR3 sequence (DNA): TGCGCCAGCAGTGTACTTGGGGAAAGGACTGAAGCTTTCTTT. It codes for CASSVLGERTEAFF.

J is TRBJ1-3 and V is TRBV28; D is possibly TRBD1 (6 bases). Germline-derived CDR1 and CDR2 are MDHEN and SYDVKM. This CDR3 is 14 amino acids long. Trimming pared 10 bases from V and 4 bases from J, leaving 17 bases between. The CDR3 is CATQEGGYGNTIYF. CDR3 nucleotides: TGTGCCACCCAAGAGGGGGGATACGGAAACACCATATATTTT.

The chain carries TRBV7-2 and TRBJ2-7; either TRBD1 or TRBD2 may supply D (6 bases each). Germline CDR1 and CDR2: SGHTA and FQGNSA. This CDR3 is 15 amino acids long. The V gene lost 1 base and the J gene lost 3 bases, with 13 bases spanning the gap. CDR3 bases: TGTGCCAGCAGCTTAGAGTCGGGGGCGGACTACGAGCAGTACTTC. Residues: CASSLESGADYEQYF.

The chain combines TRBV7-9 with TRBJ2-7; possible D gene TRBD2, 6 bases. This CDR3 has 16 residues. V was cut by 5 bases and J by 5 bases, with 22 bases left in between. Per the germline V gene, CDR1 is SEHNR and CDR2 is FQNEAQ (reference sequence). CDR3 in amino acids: CASSPQRVGTRHEQYF. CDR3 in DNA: TGTGCCAGCAGCCCCCAGCGGGTGGGTACAAGGCACGAGCAGTACTTC.

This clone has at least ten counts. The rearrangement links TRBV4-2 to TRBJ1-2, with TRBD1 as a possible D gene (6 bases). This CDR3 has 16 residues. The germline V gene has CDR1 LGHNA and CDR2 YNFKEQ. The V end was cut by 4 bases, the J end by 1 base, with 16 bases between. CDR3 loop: CASSRETGPLNYGYTF. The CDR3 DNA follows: TGTGCCAGCAGCCGGGAAACAGGGCCCCTTAACTATGGCTACACCTTC.

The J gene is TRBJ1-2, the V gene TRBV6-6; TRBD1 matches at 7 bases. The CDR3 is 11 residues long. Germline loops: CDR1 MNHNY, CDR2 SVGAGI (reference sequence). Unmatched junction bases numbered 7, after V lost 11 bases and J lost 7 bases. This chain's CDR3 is CALGTAGGYTF. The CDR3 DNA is TGTGCCCTGGGGACAGCGGGTGGCTACACCTTC.

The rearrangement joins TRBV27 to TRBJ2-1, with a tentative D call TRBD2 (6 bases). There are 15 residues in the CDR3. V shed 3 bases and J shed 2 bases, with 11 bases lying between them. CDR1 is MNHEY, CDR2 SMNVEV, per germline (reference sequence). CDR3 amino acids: CASSFERATYNEQFF. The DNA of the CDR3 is TGTGCCAGCAGTTTTGAGCGGGCAACCTACAATGAGCAGTTCTTC.

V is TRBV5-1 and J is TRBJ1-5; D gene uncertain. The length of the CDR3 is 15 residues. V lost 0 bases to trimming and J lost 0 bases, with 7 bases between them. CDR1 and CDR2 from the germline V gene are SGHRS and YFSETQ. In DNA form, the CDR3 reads TGCGCCAGCAGCTTGGATTCCCATAGCAATCAGCCCCAGCATTTT. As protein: CASSLDSHSNQPQHF.

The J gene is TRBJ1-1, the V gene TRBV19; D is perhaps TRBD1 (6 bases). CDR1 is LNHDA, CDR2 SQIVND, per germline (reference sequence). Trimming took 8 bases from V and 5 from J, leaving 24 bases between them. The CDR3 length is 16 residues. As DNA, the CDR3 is TGTGCCAGTGACACCTCATACCGGGGGCAGCGGACTGAAGCTTTCTTT. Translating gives CASDTSYRGQRTEAFF.

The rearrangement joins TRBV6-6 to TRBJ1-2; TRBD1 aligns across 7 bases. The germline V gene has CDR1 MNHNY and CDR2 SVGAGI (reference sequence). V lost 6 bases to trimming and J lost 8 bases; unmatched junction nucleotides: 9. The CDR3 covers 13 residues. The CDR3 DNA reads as TGTGCCAGCAGGGGACAGTGGGTAGCAGGCTACACCTTC. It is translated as CASRGQWVAGYTF.

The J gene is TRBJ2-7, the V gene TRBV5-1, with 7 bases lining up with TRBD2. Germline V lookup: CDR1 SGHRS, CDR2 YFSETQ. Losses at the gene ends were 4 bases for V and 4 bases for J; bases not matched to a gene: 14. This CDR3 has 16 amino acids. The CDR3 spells CASSPGGSGDLYEQYF. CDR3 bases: TGCGCCAGCAGCCCCGGGGGGAGCGGGGACCTTTACGAGCAGTACTTC.

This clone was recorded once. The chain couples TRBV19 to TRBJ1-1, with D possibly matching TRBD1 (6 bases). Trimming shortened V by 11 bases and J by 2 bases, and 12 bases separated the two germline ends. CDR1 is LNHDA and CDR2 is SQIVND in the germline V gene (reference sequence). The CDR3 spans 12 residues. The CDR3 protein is CAVIQGNTEAFF. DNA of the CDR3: TGTGCCGTAATACAGGGTAACACTGAAGCTTTCTTT.

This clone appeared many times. The CDR3 region is CASSSRLPRGGYTGELFF. Here the CDR3 DNA reads TGTGCCAGCAGCTCCAGACTCCCGAGGGGGGGCTACACCGGGGAGCTGTTTTTT. The chain employs TRBV11-2 and TRBJ2-2, with D tentatively TRBD2 (7 bases). This CDR3 contains 18 residues. V lost 4 bases and J lost 3, with 21 bases in between. CDR1 is SGHAT, CDR2 FQNNGV, per germline.

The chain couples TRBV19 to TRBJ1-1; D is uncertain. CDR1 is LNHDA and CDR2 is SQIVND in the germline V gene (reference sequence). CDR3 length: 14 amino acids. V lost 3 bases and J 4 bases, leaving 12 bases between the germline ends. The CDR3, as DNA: TGTGCCAGTAGTATCCGGACGGGATCCACTGAAGCTTTCTTT. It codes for CASSIRTGSTEAFF.

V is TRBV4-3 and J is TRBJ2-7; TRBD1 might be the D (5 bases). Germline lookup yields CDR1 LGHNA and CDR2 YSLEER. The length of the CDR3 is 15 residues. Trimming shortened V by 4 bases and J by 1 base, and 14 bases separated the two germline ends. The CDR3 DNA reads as TGCGCCAGCAGCCTTGATCCTGACAGATCCTACGAGCAGTACTTC. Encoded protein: CASSLDPDRSYEQYF.

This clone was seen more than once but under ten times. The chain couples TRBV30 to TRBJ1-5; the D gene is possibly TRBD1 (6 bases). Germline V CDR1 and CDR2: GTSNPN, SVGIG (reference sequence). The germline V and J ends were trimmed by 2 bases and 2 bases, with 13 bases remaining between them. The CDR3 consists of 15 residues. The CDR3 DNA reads TGTGCCTGGAGTAGAGGGGGTTCGGGCAATCAGCCCCAGCATTTT. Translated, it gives CAWSRGGSGNQPQHF. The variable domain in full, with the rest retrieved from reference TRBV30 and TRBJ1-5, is SQTIHQWPATLVQPVGSPLSLECTVEGTSNPNLYWYRQAAGRGLQLLFYSVGIGQISSEVPQNLSASRPQDRQFILSSKKLLLSDSGFYLCAWSRGGSGNQPQHFGDGTRLSIL.

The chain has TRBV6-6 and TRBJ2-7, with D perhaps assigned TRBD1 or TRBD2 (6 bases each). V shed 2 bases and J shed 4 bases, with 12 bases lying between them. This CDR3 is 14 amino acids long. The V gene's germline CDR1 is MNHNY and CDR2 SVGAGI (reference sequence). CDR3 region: CASSYRGLNYEQYF. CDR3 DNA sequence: TGTGCCAGCAGTTACCGGGGGCTGAATTACGAGCAGTACTTC.

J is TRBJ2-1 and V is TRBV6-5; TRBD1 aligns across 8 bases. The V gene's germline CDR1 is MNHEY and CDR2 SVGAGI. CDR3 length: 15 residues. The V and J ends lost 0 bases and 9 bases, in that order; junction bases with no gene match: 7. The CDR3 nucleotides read TGTGCCAGCAGTTACTCGGGACAGGCAGCCGGTGAGCAGTTCTTC. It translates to CASSYSGQAAGEQFF.

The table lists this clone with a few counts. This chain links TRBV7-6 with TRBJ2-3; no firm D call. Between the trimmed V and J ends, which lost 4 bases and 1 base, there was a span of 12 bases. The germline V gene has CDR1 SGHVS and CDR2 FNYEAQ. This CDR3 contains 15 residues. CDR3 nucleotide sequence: TGTGCCAGCAGCTCAAACCACGGAGGCACAGATACGCAGTATTTT. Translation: CASSSNHGGTDTQYF. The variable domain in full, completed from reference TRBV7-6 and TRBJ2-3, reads GAGVSQSPRYKVTKRGQDVALRCDPISGHVSLYWYRQALGQGPEFLTYFNYEAQQDKSGLPNDRFSAERPEGSISTLTIQRTEQRDSAMYRCASSSNHGGTDTQYFGPGTRLTVL.

CDR3 sequence reads: CASSTRTLNGYTF. CDR3 DNA: TGTGCCAGCAGCACCCGGACACTCAATGGCTACACCTTC. V is TRBV28 and J is TRBJ1-2, with D maybe TRBD1 (5 bases). Trimming left V 6 bases short and J 6 bases short, with 14 bases between. This CDR3 spans 13 amino acids. Germline CDR1 and CDR2: MDHEN and SYDVKM.

CDR3: CASSSRGHDNSPLHF. The CDR3 bases are TGTGCCAGCAGCTCCAGGGGTCATGATAATTCACCCCTCCACTTT. The V call is TRBV11-3, the J call TRBJ1-6, with D possibly being TRBD1 (6 bases). CDR3 length: 15 residues. Trimming stripped 4 bases from V and 5 bases from J, with 12 bases between. Germline CDR1 and CDR2: SGHNT and YENEEA.

The DNA for the CDR3 is TGTGCCTGGAGTGTACAGGGGCCCTACACGGAGACCCAGTACTTC. The encoded protein is CAWSVQGPYTETQYF. The chain recombines TRBV30 with TRBJ2-5; 7 nucleotides match TRBD1. Germline CDR1 GTSNPN, CDR2 SVGIG (reference sequence). The CDR3 spans 15 residues. V lost 0 bases and J lost 5; bases outside the gene matches: 9.

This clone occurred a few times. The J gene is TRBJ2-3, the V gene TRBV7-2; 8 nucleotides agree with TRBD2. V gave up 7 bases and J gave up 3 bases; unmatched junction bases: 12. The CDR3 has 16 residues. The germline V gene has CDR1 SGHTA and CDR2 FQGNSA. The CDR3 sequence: CASNRDSGVGTDTQYF. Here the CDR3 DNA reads TGTGCCAGCAACCGAGATAGCGGGGTAGGGACAGATACGCAGTATTTT.

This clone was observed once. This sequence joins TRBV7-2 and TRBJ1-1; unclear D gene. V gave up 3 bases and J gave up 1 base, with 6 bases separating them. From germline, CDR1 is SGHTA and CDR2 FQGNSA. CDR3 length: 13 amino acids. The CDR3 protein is CASSFIKNTEAFF. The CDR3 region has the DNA TGTGCCAGCAGCTTTATAAAGAACACTGAAGCTTTCTTT.

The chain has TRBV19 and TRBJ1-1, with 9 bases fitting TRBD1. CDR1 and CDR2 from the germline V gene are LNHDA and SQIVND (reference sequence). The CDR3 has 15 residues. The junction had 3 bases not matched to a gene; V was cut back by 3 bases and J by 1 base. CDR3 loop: CASSMGGQGNTEAFF. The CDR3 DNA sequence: TGTGCCAGTAGTATGGGGGGACAGGGGAACACTGAAGCTTTCTTT.

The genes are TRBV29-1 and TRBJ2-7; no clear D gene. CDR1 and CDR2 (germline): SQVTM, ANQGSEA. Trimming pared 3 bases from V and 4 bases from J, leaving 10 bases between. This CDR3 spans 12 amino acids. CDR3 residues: CSVEAEGYEQYF. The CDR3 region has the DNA TGCAGCGTTGAGGCGGAAGGGTACGAGCAGTACTTC.

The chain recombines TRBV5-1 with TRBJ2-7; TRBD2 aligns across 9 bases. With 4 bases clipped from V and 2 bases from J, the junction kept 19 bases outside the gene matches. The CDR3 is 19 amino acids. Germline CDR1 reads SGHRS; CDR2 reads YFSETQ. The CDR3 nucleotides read TGCGCCAGCAGCATCTCCGGGACTAGCTACTCTCCTTCTCCCTACGAGCAGTACTTC. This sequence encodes CASSISGTSYSPSPYEQYF.